This T cell receptor (beta chain) is drawn from a study of T cell responses to AZD1222 COVID-19 vaccine. Germline values: CDR1 SEHNR, CDR2 FQNEAQ (reference sequence). The trim removed 1 base at V and 5 bases at J, leaving 6 bases unmatched. This CDR3 has 16 residues. About this clone: The antigen is undetermined.

TCRdb keeps only in-frame clones here, not all; method: immunoSEQ multiplex PCR. The profile shows 100,000 to 150,000 clones, 88% of them singletons. General study findings and limits: The donors showed a predominance of white British ancestry and of females, with possible underestimation of clonal diversity. Without day 14 samples, only post-peak T cell repertoires were studied.

Material: peripheral blood, obtained on day 0 of AZD1222 vaccination. The chain combines TRBV7-9 with TRBJ1-1; TRBD1 matches at 11 bases. This TCR derives from an adult in good health. For the CDR3, the DNA is TGTGCCAGCAGCTTAGGTGGACAGGGGGCGTGGACTGAAGCTTTCTTT. It translates to CASSLGGQGAWTEAFF.